These 17 T cell receptor beta chains share one sample of origin, sequenced in a study of blood T cells in healthy people across ages. For the second PCR, which ran for about 6 to 11 cycles, a sample-barcoded 5' primer and a J-beta primer mix were used. TCRdb passed the 5' RACE reads through MiXCR, listing each CDR3 protein once. The sample contains 500,000 to 700,000 distinct CDR3 sequences, less than 35% of which appear only once. Source material: blood. The receptor source for this set is a woman over 75 in good health.

The sample holds one count of this clonotype. The chain is built from TRBV27 and TRBJ2-3; 7 nucleotides align to TRBD2. Germline trimming cut 3 bases from V and 6 bases from J; bases unmatched to any gene: 6. This CDR3 region has 14 residues. Germline CDR1 reads MNHEY; CDR2 reads SMNVEV (reference sequence). In nucleotides, the CDR3 is TGTGCCAGCAGTTTTACGCGGGAGTTGGATACGCAGTATTTT. Residues: CASSFTRELDTQYF.

This clonotype was seen only a few times. The V gene is TRBV21-1, the J gene TRBJ1-1. TRBV21-1 is given as a pseudogene. The CDR3 spans 21 residues. The DNA of the CDR3 is TGTGCCAGCAGTGCCCCGGTAGGATGGCCCTCTGGGGCGGAATTGAACACTGAAGCTTTCTTT. Its protein product is CASSAPVGWPSGAELNTEAFF.

The genes are TRBV24-1 and TRBJ2-1; 9 bases align to TRBD1. The CDR3 is made up of 17 amino acids. V trimming: 3 bases; J trimming: 9 bases; junction bases outside the gene matches: 14. Germline lookup yields CDR1 KGHDR and CDR2 SFDVKD. The CDR3 nucleotides are TGTGCCACCAGTGATCTAAGAATGGGACAGGGCTTCGGTGAGCAGTTCTTC. Translated: CATSDLRMGQGFGEQFF.

This clonotype was seen many times. The chain has TRBV29-1 and TRBJ2-1; no definite D call. The germline V gene encodes CDR1 SQVTM and CDR2 ANQGSEA. Trimming left V 0 bases short and J 9 bases short, with 9 bases between. The CDR3 spans 12 residues. The CDR3 region is CSVEEGSSEQFF. The CDR3 bases are TGCAGCGTTGAAGAAGGAAGTTCTGAGCAGTTCTTC.

As regards this clonotype: A clone one base away is much larger, so this may be a read error. The CDR3 protein is CASSSTGDPYDYTF. The CDR3 nucleotides read TGTGCCAGCAGCTCGACAGGGGACCCCTATGACTACACCTTC. The gene calls are TRBV13 and TRBJ1-2; 8 bases are shared with TRBD1. Germline V lookup: CDR1 PRHDT, CDR2 FYEKMQ (reference sequence). The CDR3 has 14 amino acids. The complete variable domain, with remaining parts taken from reference TRBV13 and TRBJ1-2, reads AAGVIQSPRHLIKEKRETATLKCYPIPRHDTVYWYQQGPGQDPQFLISFYEKMQSDKGSIPDRFSAQQFSDYHSELNMSSLELGDSALYFCASSSTGDPYDYTFGSGTRLTVV.

This clonotype has only one observation. Relative to the germline gene, one junction end is altered; a read error may explain this. This chain links TRBV7-2 with TRBJ2-4, with TRBD1 identical over 8 bases. The CDR3 runs to 15 residues. Looked up from germline, CDR1 is SGHTA and CDR2 is FQGNSA. The CDR3 sequence is CASSLGQGLKYIQYF. The CDR3 DNA is TGCGCCAGCAGCCTTGGACAGGGTTTGAAATACATTCAGTACTTC.

This clonotype was counted between two and nine times. The chain links TRBV10-3 to TRBJ2-3; 10 bases map to TRBD2. The germline gives CDR1 ENHRY, CDR2 SYGVKD. This CDR3 has 14 residues. Germline trimming cut 1 base from V and 9 bases from J; bases unmatched to any gene: 4. CDR3 protein: CAISELLAGGTQYF. DNA of the CDR3: TGTGCCATCAGTGAGTTGTTAGCGGGAGGCACGCAGTATTTT.

This clonotype showed up just once. One end of the junction does not line up with germline, which may come from a read error. The rearrangement uses TRBV20-1 and TRBJ2-6, with D possibly matching TRBD2 (5 bases). Germline V gene data show CDR1 as DFQATT and CDR2 as SNEGSKA (reference sequence). This CDR3 contains 16 residues. CDR3 protein: CSASNEGLSGVNVLTF. CDR3 in DNA: TGCAGTGCTTCCAACGAAGGACTCTCTGGGGTCAACGTCCTGACTTTC.

This clonotype showed up many times. V gene TRBV29-1 combines with J gene TRBJ1-1; 9 bases are a match to TRBD1. Germline CDR1 is SQVTM and CDR2 is ANQGSEA. V shed 8 bases and J 12 bases; nucleotides not matched to a gene: 10. This CDR3 is 11 amino acids long. The CDR3 region has the DNA TGCAGCCCGGGAGAGACAGGGGGAACTTTCTTT. This sequence encodes CSPGETGGTFF.

This clonotype was observed once. The V call is TRBV2, the J call TRBJ2-7; D is undetermined. CDR1 and CDR2 from the germline V gene are SNHLY and FYNNEI. The V end was cut by 8 bases, the J end by 5 bases, with 16 bases between. The CDR3 runs to 13 residues. CDR3 DNA sequence: TGTGCCAGCCTGCCGAATTATTACGACGAGCAGTACTTC. Translated: CASLPNYYDEQYF.

The chain couples TRBV20-1 to TRBJ1-2; possibly TRBD1 for D (5 bases). CDR1 and CDR2 from the germline V gene are DFQATT and SNEGSKA (reference sequence). CDR3 length: 15 amino acids. Trimming left V 4 bases short and J 0 bases short, with 15 bases between. The CDR3, as DNA: TGCAGTGCTATTAGGGACCTTCCCACTAACTATGGCTACACCTTC. Translation gives CSAIRDLPTNYGYTF.

V usage is TRBV28 and J usage is TRBJ1-2, with 7 bases aligning to TRBD1. This CDR3 spans 14 amino acids. In germline, CDR1 is MDHEN, CDR2 SYDVKM. J lost 0 bases, V lost 10 bases, and 8 bases had no gene match. The CDR3 region has the DNA TGTGCCATCGCGCTCAGGGGGTCTAACTATGGCTACACCTTC. Amino acid sequence: CAIALRGSNYGYTF.

This clonotype was counted at least ten times. The CDR3, as DNA: TGCGCCAGCAGCTTGTCAGGGGATTTCGACTATGGCTACACCTTC. The encoded protein is CASSLSGDFDYGYTF. V usage is TRBV5-1 and J usage is TRBJ1-2, with D maybe TRBD1 (6 bases). CDR3 size: 15 residues. V dropped 1 base and J dropped 3 bases, with 13 bases sitting between them. The germline gives CDR1 SGHRS, CDR2 YFSETQ. Full variable domain (outside the CDR3, taken from reference TRBV5-1 and TRBJ1-2): KAGVTQTPRYLIKTRGQQVTLSCSPISGHRSVSWYQQTPGQGLQFLFEYFSETQRNKGNFPGRFSGRQFSNSRSEMNVSTLELGDSALYLCASSLSGDFDYGYTFGSGTRLTVV.

The rearrangement links TRBV7-9 to TRBJ2-2, with D maybe TRBD1 (6 bases). Trimming stripped 3 bases from V and 6 bases from J, with 11 bases between. Germline-derived CDR1 and CDR2 are SEHNR and FQNEAQ (reference sequence). This CDR3 has 14 amino acids. The CDR3 here is CASSFRQVPGELFF. CDR3 in DNA: TGTGCCAGCAGCTTCCGACAGGTCCCCGGGGAGCTGTTTTTT.

This clonotype was seen repeatedly, ten times or more. This chain uses TRBV6-2 or TRBV6-3 with TRBJ2-6; 10 bases map to TRBD1. Germline values: CDR1 MNHEY, CDR2 SVGEGT. The V segment lost 1 base and the J segment 5 bases; nucleotides outside the gene matches: 8. The CDR3 length is 18 residues. The CDR3 region is CASSYWDRGSRRANVLTF. DNA of the CDR3: TGTGCCAGCAGTTACTGGGACAGGGGAAGTCGGCGGGCCAACGTCCTGACTTTC.

With respect to this clonotype: A much larger clone differs by one base, so this may be a read error. The conserved phenylalanine or tryptophan normally closing the CDR3 is absent here, so this likely arose from a read error. This chain uses TRBV5-1 with TRBJ2-3; 9 bases line up with TRBD2. This CDR3 has 14 amino acids. V was clipped by 4 bases and J by 8 bases; unmatched bases: 8. CDR1 and CDR2 (germline): SGHRS, YFSETQ. CDR3 DNA sequence: TGCGCCAGCAGCATTCGGACTAGCGAGGGTACGCAGTATTTG. Protein sequence: CASSIRTSEGTQYL.

Notes on this clonotype: This clone may be a read error of a much larger clone one base away. This rearrangement joins TRBV7-2 to TRBJ2-1; TRBD2 matches at 7 bases. Germline assignment: CDR1 SGHTA and CDR2 FQGNSA. The CDR3 is 15 amino acids. V lost 1 base, J lost 10 bases, and 10 bases stayed unmatched. As DNA, the CDR3 is TGTGCCAGCAGCTTAGAGGCGGGGGAGTACTACGAGCAGTTCTTC. It codes for CASSLEAGEYYEQFF. The full variable domain, in which reference TRBV7-2 and TRBJ2-1 provide the parts outside the CDR3, is GAGVSQSPSNKVTEKGKDVELRCDPISGHTALYWYRQSLGQGLEFLIYFQGNSAPDKSGLPSDRFSAERTGGSVSTLTIQRTQQEDSAVYLCASSLEAGEYYEQFFGPGTRLTVL.